The 18 T cell receptor beta chains below were found in one sample sequenced in a study of blood T cell repertoires in COVID-19. This table comes from immunoSEQ multiplex PCR, and its TCRdb copy is limited to in-frame clones, with some not included. The data hold around 88,000 clones, with over 70% observed a single time. Specimen: peripheral blood. These receptors all come from an elderly woman with acute or convalescent COVID-19.

The V call is TRBV14, the J call TRBJ1-6; D unclear. This CDR3 is built from 19 residues. V shed 0 bases and J shed 7 bases, with 22 bases lying between them. Germline V CDR1 and CDR2: SGHDN, FVKESK. CDR3 region: CASSQDIFTFGRNNSPLHF. CDR3 DNA sequence: TGTGCCAGCAGCCAAGATATATTTACGTTCGGCAGGAACAATTCACCCCTCCACTTT.

The CDR3 sequence: CASTIFPGTSANYGYTF. The CDR3 nucleotides read TGCGCCAGCACCATATTTCCCGGGACTTCGGCTAACTATGGCTACACCTTC. V gene TRBV5-1 combines with J gene TRBJ1-2; perhaps TRBD1 as D (5 bases). V lost 6 bases to trimming and J lost 0 bases, with 21 bases between them. This CDR3 contains 17 residues. Per germline, CDR1 SGHRS and CDR2 YFSETQ.

The V gene is TRBV7-9, the J gene TRBJ1-1, with TRBD1 matching 8 bases. CDR3 length equals 14 residues. Germline V CDR1 and CDR2: SEHNR, FQNEAQ (reference sequence). The trim removed 8 bases at V and 3 bases at J, leaving 8 bases unmatched. As DNA, the CDR3 is TGTGCCAGCCGACCCGGGACAGGCGACACTGAAGCTTTCTTT. It specifies CASRPGTGDTEAFF.

This chain uses TRBV9 with TRBJ2-1, with 9 bases identical to TRBD1. Germline loops: CDR1 SGDLS, CDR2 YYNGEE. Germline trimming cut 0 bases from V and 6 bases from J; bases unmatched to any gene: 4. The CDR3 totals 15 residues. The chain's CDR3 is CASSVGGTGTNEQFF. The CDR3 DNA reads TGTGCCAGCAGCGTAGGTGGGACAGGGACCAATGAGCAGTTCTTC.

The chain combines TRBV10-3 with TRBJ1-1, with D possibly TRBD1 on 5 matching bases. The germline V gene has CDR1 ENHRY and CDR2 SYGVKD. The CDR3 length is 13 residues. Trimming removed 10 bases at V and 2 bases at J, with 14 bases between. The CDR3 nucleotides read TGTGCCACCCGGTTCAGGGAAAACACTGAAGCTTTCTTT. Its translation is CATRFRENTEAFF.

J is TRBJ2-2 and V is TRBV28; unclear D gene. CDR3 length: 14 residues. V dropped 2 bases and J dropped 4 bases, with 8 bases sitting between them. Germline V lookup: CDR1 MDHEN, CDR2 SYDVKM. The CDR3 is CASSLAGPTGELFF. The CDR3 DNA reads TGTGCCAGCAGTTTAGCTGGGCCCACCGGGGAGCTGTTTTTT.

V usage is TRBV5-1 and J usage is TRBJ2-5; 7 bases are shared with TRBD2. CDR1 is SGHRS, CDR2 YFSETQ, per germline. CDR3 length equals 14 residues. With V trimmed by 2 bases and J by 5 bases, 6 bases remained unmatched. This CDR3 reads CASSFGGSGETQYF. CDR3 nucleotide sequence: TGCGCCAGCAGCTTCGGGGGGTCCGGGGAGACCCAGTACTTC.

The chain couples TRBV27 to TRBJ2-2; 9 nucleotides match TRBD2. CDR1 is MNHEY and CDR2 is SMNVEV in the germline V gene (reference sequence). V lost 2 bases and J lost 6; bases outside the gene matches: 7. The CDR3 consists of 16 residues. Written as DNA, the CDR3 is TGTGCCAGCAGTTTACGTGGCGGGGGGGCCCCCGGGGAGCTGTTTTTT. Protein sequence: CASSLRGGGAPGELFF.

This chain links TRBV2 with TRBJ1-6; possibly TRBD1 for D (5 bases). This CDR3 has 13 amino acids. Trimming cost V 6 bases and J 7 bases, with 10 bases left between them. Germline CDR1 and CDR2: SNHLY and FYNNEI. The CDR3 DNA follows: TGTGCCAGCAGCCGACAGCTGAATTCACCCCTCCACTTT. Its protein is CASSRQLNSPLHF.

The J gene is TRBJ1-2, the V gene TRBV29-1; 8 bases match TRBD1. Losses at the gene ends were 4 bases for V and 3 bases for J; bases not matched to a gene: 4. Germline CDR1 is SQVTM and CDR2 is ANQGSEA. The CDR3 spans 13 residues. The CDR3 DNA follows: TGCAGCGTTGGGACAGGGATGGACTATGGCTACACCTTC. This gives the protein CSVGTGMDYGYTF.

V and J are TRBV13 and TRBJ1-2; D not resolved. CDR3 length equals 13 residues. Trimming removed 5 bases from V and 2 bases from J, with 9 bases in between. Per germline, CDR1 PRHDT and CDR2 FYEKMQ (reference sequence). As DNA, the CDR3 is TGTGCCAGCAGCCTCACAGAAAACTATGGCTACACCTTC. It encodes CASSLTENYGYTF. Complete variable domain (other parts from reference TRBV13 and TRBJ1-2): AAGVIQSPRHLIKEKRETATLKCYPIPRHDTVYWYQQGPGQDPQFLISFYEKMQSDKGSIPDRFSAQQFSDYHSELNMSSLELGDSALYFCASSLTENYGYTFGSGTRLTVV.

The V gene is TRBV6-1, the J gene TRBJ1-5, with D maybe TRBD1 (5 bases). V was trimmed by 0 bases and J by 5 bases, leaving 11 bases between them. Germline CDR1 MNHNS, CDR2 SASEGT. This CDR3 region has 15 residues. The CDR3 here is CASSEAGADYQPQHF. As DNA, the CDR3 is TGTGCCAGCAGTGAAGCAGGGGCAGATTATCAGCCCCAGCATTTT.

This chain connects TRBV5-1 to TRBJ2-2, with TRBD1 matching over 11 bases. This CDR3 is built from 14 residues. V lost 6 bases to trimming and J lost 5 bases; unmatched junction nucleotides: 3. The germline gives CDR1 SGHRS, CDR2 YFSETQ. CDR3: CASTRDRGTGELFF. CDR3 sequence (DNA): TGCGCCAGCACCCGGGACAGGGGGACCGGGGAGCTGTTTTTT.

The CDR3 DNA follows: TGTGCCACCGCCAGCGGGGACCTCTCCACAGATACGCAGTATTTT. Residues: CATASGDLSTDTQYF. V gene TRBV24-1 combines with J gene TRBJ2-3, with TRBD2 matching 7 bases. CDR1 is KGHDR, CDR2 SFDVKD, per germline. V shed 9 bases, J shed 2 bases, and the junction held 10 bases outside the gene matches. The CDR3 is 15 amino acids.

This clone was observed a handful of times. The chain carries TRBV6-1 and TRBJ2-4, with D perhaps matching TRBD2 (6 bases). This CDR3 region has 19 residues. Germline values: CDR1 MNHNS, CDR2 SASEGT. V lost 0 bases and J lost 0, with 18 bases in between. DNA for the CDR3: TGTGCCAGCAGTGAAGCCTCGCGGGACGGCAAACTAGCCAAAAACATTCAGTACTTC. It specifies CASSEASRDGKLAKNIQYF.

The chain employs TRBV28 and TRBJ1-2; a possible D gene is TRBD1 (5 bases). The CDR3 sequence is 15 residues long. V was clipped by 2 bases and J by 5 bases, with 15 bases between them. Germline CDR1 reads MDHEN; CDR2 reads SYDVKM. CDR3 sequence: CASSLRGRDSYGYTF. The DNA for the CDR3 is TGTGCCAGCAGTTTAAGGGGCAGGGACTCGTATGGCTACACCTTC.

The gene calls are TRBV6-5 and TRBJ1-1; D remains ambiguous. The length of the CDR3 is 11 residues. The germline CDR1 and CDR2 sequences are MNHEY and SVGAGI. V was pared by 6 bases and J by 6 bases, with 8 bases between. CDR3 nucleotides: TGTGCCAGCAGGGCCAGCGCTGAAGCTTTCTTT. Amino acids: CASRASAEAFF.

The V gene is TRBV29-1, the J gene TRBJ1-4; no definite D call. V was clipped by 4 bases and J by 5 bases, with 11 bases between them. CDR3 length: 13 residues. In germline, CDR1 is SQVTM, CDR2 ANQGSEA. The CDR3 region is CSVGRGSNEKLFF. CDR3 bases: TGCAGCGTTGGTAGAGGATCAAATGAAAAACTGTTTTTT. Full variable domain (missing parts from reference TRBV29-1 and TRBJ1-4): SAVISQKPSRDICQRGTSLTIQCQVDSQVTMMFWYRQQPGQSLTLIATANQGSEATYESGFVIDKFPISRPNLTFSTLTVSNMSPEDSSIYLCSVGRGSNEKLFFGSGTQLSVL.